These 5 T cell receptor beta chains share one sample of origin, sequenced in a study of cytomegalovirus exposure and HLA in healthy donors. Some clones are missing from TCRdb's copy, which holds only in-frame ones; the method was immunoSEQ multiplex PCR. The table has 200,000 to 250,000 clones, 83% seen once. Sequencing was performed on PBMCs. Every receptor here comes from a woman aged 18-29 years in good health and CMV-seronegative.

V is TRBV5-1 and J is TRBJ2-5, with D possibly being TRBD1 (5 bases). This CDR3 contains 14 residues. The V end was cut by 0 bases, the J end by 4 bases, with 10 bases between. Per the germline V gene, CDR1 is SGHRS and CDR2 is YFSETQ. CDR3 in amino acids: CASSLGGHSETQYF. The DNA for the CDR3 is TGCGCCAGCAGCTTGGGGGGCCACTCAGAGACCCAGTACTTC.

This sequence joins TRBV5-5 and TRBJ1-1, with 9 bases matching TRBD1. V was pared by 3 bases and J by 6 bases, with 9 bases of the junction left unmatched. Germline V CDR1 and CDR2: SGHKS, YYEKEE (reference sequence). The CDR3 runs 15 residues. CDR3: CASSYPGDRAPEAFF. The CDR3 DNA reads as TGTGCCAGCAGCTACCCGGGGGACAGGGCCCCTGAAGCTTTCTTT.

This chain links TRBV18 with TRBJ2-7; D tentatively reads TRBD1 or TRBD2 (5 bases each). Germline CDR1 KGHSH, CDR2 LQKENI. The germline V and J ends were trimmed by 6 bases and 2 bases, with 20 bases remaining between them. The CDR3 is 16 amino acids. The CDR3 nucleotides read TGTGCCAGCTCTCAAGGGACGGGCCGTAGAACCTACGAGCAGTACTTC. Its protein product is CASSQGTGRRTYEQYF.

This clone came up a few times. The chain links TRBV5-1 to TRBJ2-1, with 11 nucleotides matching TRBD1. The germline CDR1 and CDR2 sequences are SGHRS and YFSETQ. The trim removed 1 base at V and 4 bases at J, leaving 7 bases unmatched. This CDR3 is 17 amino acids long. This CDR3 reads CASSLIGTGGQYNEQFF. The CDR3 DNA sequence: TGCGCCAGCAGCTTGATCGGGACAGGGGGACAGTACAATGAGCAGTTCTTC.

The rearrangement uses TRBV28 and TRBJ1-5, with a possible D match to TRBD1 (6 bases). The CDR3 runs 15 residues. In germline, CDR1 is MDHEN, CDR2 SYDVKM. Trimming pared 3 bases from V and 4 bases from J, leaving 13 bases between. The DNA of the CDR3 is TGTGCCAGCAGTTTGAGGGGGACAACTAATCAGCCCCAGCATTTT. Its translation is CASSLRGTTNQPQHF.